Reported below is one T cell receptor beta chain. Its recognized antigen is unknown. No base quality values were provided; no much bigger clone lies one nucleotide off. V gives up 3 bases and J gives up 3 bases, and the segment between their germline ends measures 21 bases. From a lookup of the germline V gene, CDR1 and CDR2 are SGHRS and YFSETQ. Reading from cysteine to phenylalanine, the CDR3 counts 17 amino acids. Solely the CDR3 DNA is kept, with 51 bases framed from the first base. The data were taken from a study of PD-1 blockade in classical Hodgkin lymphoma (dated by TCRdb to 2020 to 2021). Broadly, across the study: Nivolumab dosing was 3 mg/kg intravenously every 2 weeks, continuing until either disease progression or unacceptable toxicity. The study used TCR beta sequencing and CyTOF to define a peripheral blood immune signature of response to PD-1 blockade in classical Hodgkin lymphoma.

What the research found in general, with its limitations: Newly diagnosed patients were reported to have lower baseline TCR diversity than healthy donors, and relapsed/refractory patients were reported to have lower baseline TCR diversity still. Patients starting nivolumab less than 1 year after ASCT had lower diversity and were excluded from later analyses to avoid confounding by immune reconstitution. Baseline diversity similar to that of newly diagnosed patients was observed in trial patients achieving complete response, whereas significantly lower diversity was observed in partial responders and progressors. CD4+ but not CD8+ TCR diversity rose significantly by C4D1 (p=0.0027 vs p=0.16), most apparent in complete responders (p=0.02). Only a single clinical trial cohort was studied, and what caused the repertoire differences, possibly disease activity or prior therapy, remained undefined.

The time point label for this specimen denotes: cycle 2 day 1 (C2D1) of nivolumab. Every trial patient had relapsed following autologous stem cell transplantation, and prior brentuximab vedotin exposure was what differed among cohorts A, B and C. The trial cohort was composed of around 60 patients with relapsed/refractory classical Hodgkin lymphoma, for whom complete response, partial response or progressive disease was recorded as best overall response. Single-agent nivolumab was administered to trial patients in the multi-cohort phase II CheckMate 205 trial. An independent review committee assessed best overall response by applying the 2007 International Working Group response criteria. Trial PBMCs were obtained immediately prior to nivolumab initiation (C1D1) and on therapy at cycle 2 day 1 and cycle 4 day 1. Peripheral blood was collected in 8 mL Vacutainer Cell Preparation Tubes, from which PBMCs were isolated by centrifugation and then cryopreserved.

Genomic DNA was isolated using the Qiagen DNeasy kit from unsorted PBMCs as well as from negatively selected CD4+ and CD8+ fractions. TCR beta CDR3 regions were amplified by immunoSEQ multiplex PCR using primers annealing to V and J segments. A synthetic immune receptor repertoire was used to minimize amplification bias, and any residual bias was removed computationally once sequencing was done. The original pipeline was this. Custom Python scripts were used to quantify repertoire diversity as the Shannon entropy index. The unsorted, CD4+ and CD8+ repertoires were each analyzed separately, with the exception of combined analyses, where CD4+ and CD8+ sequences were merged in silico. Clonal expansion was defined as a frequency increase of at least 2-fold after treatment compared with C1D1, and clones undetected at baseline were assigned a pseudocount of 0.5. Clones with 0 or 1 copy at C1D1 were classified as singleton clones, and clones with 2 or more copies were classified as non-singleton clones. Clones expanded in unsorted samples were annotated as CD4+, CD8+ or unknown by matching protein sequences in sorted samples from the same patient. Wilcoxon tests on paired samples were used to test changes in diversity from C1D1 to C4D1. TCRdb retrieved this table from immuneACCESS and kept in-frame rearrangements only. Not all clones are present; in checked studies, unresolved V genes account for under half, and no reason is known for the remainder. V and J calls and clone size are as listed in that table; D and trimming were resolved from the DNA. The sample data list 50,000 to 75,000 clones, and 88% of these were observed just once. The ten largest clones take up about 5.8% of the sample.

The TCR sequence derives from a human donor with classical Hodgkin lymphoma. The chain is encoded by TRBV5-1 joined to TRBJ1-2; the D gene is perhaps TRBD1, from 5 matching bases. The starting material was peripheral blood mononuclear cells (PBMCs), obtained before the second cycle of nivolumab. The CDR3 corresponds to CASSYPGEGAPYYGYTF. The bases are TGCGCCAGCAGCTACCCAGGCGAAGGGGCCCCCTACTATGGCTACACCTTC.